This TCR beta chain stems from a study of blood T cell repertoires in COVID-19. The overall study: Collection of acute and convalescent COVID-19 samples took place in the United States, Italy and Spain. In each case, the material was cDNA or gDNA derived from T cells, B-cell-depleted T cells, or PBMCs.

The length of the CDR3 is 13 residues. V lost 5 bases, J lost 6 bases, and 13 bases lay in between. Source study methods: Scientists estimated how many nucleated cells there were by amplifying reference gene primers. Libraries were prepared by immunoSEQ multiplex PCR; TCRdb keeps only in-frame clonotypes and omits some of them. The V and J calls and clone size are taken from that table; D and trimming were inferred from the DNA. The sample comprises more than 95,000 clones, 81% of which are singletons, and 9.4% rests with the top ten. The chain carries TRBV12-3 or TRBV12-4 and TRBJ1-2, with D tentatively TRBD1 (5 bases). Material for sequencing was peripheral blood. The origin of this receptor is a woman aged 70-85 years with acute or convalescent COVID-19. This CDR3 is CASSTWGRDGYTF. CDR3 nucleotide sequence: TGTGCCAGCAGTACCTGGGGCAGGGATGGCTACACCTTC.